This is a list of T cell receptor beta chains from one sample in a study of blood T cell repertoires in COVID-19. Only in-frame clones appear in the TCRdb table, and some are missing; sequencing was by immunoSEQ multiplex PCR. The data contain 200,000 to 300,000 clones, more than 75% of them singletons. Sample: PBMCs or T cells enriched from blood (not recorded which). The receptors originated from a woman under 30 who had recovered from COVID-19. Each CDR3 is given with its conserved first and last residue. A D gene is named only where the DNA matches it firmly. Size is omitted from some rows. Given values are once, few, many or a class for expanded clones.

size	V	D	J	CDR3	DNA
.	TRBV11-2	.	TRBJ1-3	CASSLDGAAGNTIYF	TGTGCCAGCAGCTTAGACGGAGCAGCTGGAAACACCATATATTTT
few	TRBV6-2/TRBV6-3	TRBD1	TRBJ1-5	CASSYQGGGNQPQHF	TGTGCCAGCAGTTATCAGGGGGGAGGCAATCAGCCCCAGCATTTT
.	TRBV12-3/TRBV12-4	.	TRBJ1-2	CASRKSLGYGYTF	TGTGCCAGCAGAAAATCACTCGGCTATGGCTACACCTTC
.	TRBV27	.	TRBJ2-7	CASSLGYEQYF	TGTGCCAGCAGCCTCGGCTACGAGCAGTACTTC
.	TRBV11-2	TRBD1	TRBJ2-1	CASSFRRDRAYNEQFF	TGTGCCAGCAGCTTCCGCCGGGACAGGGCATACAATGAGCAGTTCTTC
once	TRBV30	TRBD1	TRBJ2-7	CAYGQGQYEQYF	TGTGCCTACGGACAGGGGCAGTACGAGCAGTACTTC
.	TRBV19	TRBD2	TRBJ2-5	CASSWQVGGEETQYF	TGTGCCAGTAGCTGGCAAGTTGGGGGGGAGGAGACCCAGTACTTC
.	TRBV19	TRBD1	TRBJ2-1	CASMTPGQGHNEQFF	TGTGCCAGTATGACTCCGGGACAGGGACATAATGAGCAGTTCTTC
.	TRBV18	TRBD2	TRBJ2-5	CASSPSGSETQYF	TGTGCCAGCTCGCCCAGCGGGAGTGAGACCCAGTACTTC
.	TRBV7-9	.	TRBJ2-2	CASSFQVLNTGELFF	TGTGCCAGCAGCTTTCAGGTTCTGAACACCGGGGAGCTGTTTTTT
.	TRBV28	.	TRBJ2-1	CASIGASDNEQFF	TGTGCCAGCATAGGGGCGTCGGACAATGAGCAGTTCTTC
.	TRBV3-1/TRBV3-2	.	TRBJ2-5	CASSQDWGEMKTQYF	TGTGCCAGCAGCCAAGATTGGGGGGAGATGAAGACCCAGTACTTC
.	TRBV4-1	.	TRBJ1-1	CASSQDGGGLDTEAFF	TGCGCCAGCAGCCAAGATGGGGGGGGGTTAGACACTGAAGCTTTCTTT
once	TRBV7-9	.	TRBJ1-4	CASSYISTNEKLFF	TGTGCCAGCAGCTACATTTCAACTAATGAAAAACTGTTTTTT
.	TRBV3-1/TRBV3-2	.	TRBJ2-2	CASSHAGTGELFF	TGTGCCAGCAGCCATGCAGGGACCGGGGAGCTGTTTTTT
.	TRBV2	TRBD1	TRBJ1-1	CASSAGQGLGTEAFF	TGTGCCAGCAGTGCCGGACAGGGCTTGGGGACTGAAGCTTTCTTT
few	TRBV2	TRBD2	TRBJ2-7	CASSVRTSGDEQYF	TGTGCCAGCAGTGTTCGGACTAGCGGGGACGAGCAGTACTTC
.	TRBV18	TRBD2	TRBJ2-1	CASSPGTSGRVGDEQFF	TGTGCCAGCTCACCCGGGACTAGCGGGAGAGTAGGGGATGAGCAGTTCTTC
.	TRBV5-1	TRBD2	TRBJ2-1	CASSIAGGPHNEQFF	TGCGCCAGCAGCATAGCGGGAGGTCCTCACAATGAGCAGTTCTTC
once	TRBV7-6	.	TRBJ1-2	CASSFPPENYGYTF	TGTGCCAGCAGCTTTCCTCCAGAAAACTATGGCTACACCTTC
.	TRBV29-1	TRBD2	TRBJ2-7	CSAIKWTRQSSYEQYF	TGCAGCGCAATTAAATGGACTAGGCAAAGCTCCTACGAGCAGTACTTC
.	TRBV5-6	.	TRBJ1-5	CASSLGGDQPQHF	TGTGCCAGCAGCTTGGGGGGAGATCAGCCCCAGCATTTT
.	TRBV27	.	TRBJ2-7	CASSLLRGNEQYF	TGTGCCAGCAGTTTACTACGAGGGAACGAGCAGTACTTC
.	TRBV4-3	.	TRBJ2-7	CASSPAVQREQYF	TGCGCCAGCAGCCCCGCAGTCCAGAGGGAGCAGTACTTC
.	TRBV28	TRBD1	TRBJ2-5	CASSQTGQETQYF	TGTGCCAGCAGCCAGACAGGGCAAGAGACCCAGTACTTC
.	TRBV6-2/TRBV6-3	.	TRBJ1-3	CASSAQGSGNTIYF	TGTGCCAGCAGTGCACAGGGCTCTGGAAACACCATATATTTT
.	TRBV29-1	.	TRBJ1-4	CSHSEALSEKLFF	TGCAGCCACTCGGAGGCACTGTCTGAAAAACTGTTTTTT
.	TRBV20-1	.	TRBJ2-2	CSASGPGVNTGELFF	TGCAGTGCTAGTGGGCCGGGAGTGAACACCGGGGAGCTGTTTTTT
.	TRBV3-1/TRBV3-2	TRBD1	TRBJ1-5	CASSQDNWAPGTGATGNQPQHF	TGTGCCAGCAGCCAAGATAATTGGGCCCCCGGGACAGGGGCTACTGGCAATCAGCCCCAGCATTTT
.	TRBV7-2	TRBD2	TRBJ2-1	CASSLTGGGYNEQFF	TGTGCCAGCAGTCTTACGGGCGGGGGGTACAATGAGCAGTTCTTC
.	TRBV9	TRBD2	TRBJ2-3	CASSASGRGGLDTQYF	TGTGCCAGCAGCGCCTCGGGGCGGGGGGGATTAGATACGCAGTATTTT
.	TRBV7-9	TRBD1	TRBJ1-1	CASRTGTANTEAFF	TGTGCCAGCCGGACAGGGACGGCGAACACTGAAGCTTTCTTT
.	TRBV11-3	.	TRBJ1-6	CASSLRGYSPLHF	TGTGCCAGCAGCCTAAGGGGGTATTCACCCCTCCACTTT
.	TRBV3-1/TRBV3-2	TRBD1	TRBJ1-1	CASSRDRSAFF	TGTGCCAGCAGCCGGGACAGAAGCGCTTTCTTT
.	TRBV19	TRBD1	TRBJ1-6	CASSQGTGNSPLHF	TGTGCCAGTAGTCAAGGGACAGGGAATTCACCCCTCCACTTT
.	TRBV4-1	TRBD1	TRBJ1-5	CASSPAGQVSQPQHF	TGCGCCAGCAGCCCGGCGGGACAGGTGAGTCAGCCCCAGCATTTT
.	TRBV18	TRBD1	TRBJ2-1	CASSPPGQGDNEQFF	TGTGCCAGCTCACCCCCGGGACAGGGTGACAATGAGCAGTTCTTC
.	TRBV2	.	TRBJ2-7	CASSDQGTLSYEQYF	TGTGCCAGCAGTGACCAGGGAACTCTGTCCTACGAGCAGTACTTC
.	TRBV4-3	.	TRBJ1-1	CASSQVGRGTEAFF	TGCGCCAGCAGCCAAGTTGGTAGGGGGACTGAAGCTTTCTTT
.	TRBV6-1	TRBD2	TRBJ2-7	CASSEALGGSAIYEQYF	TGTGCCAGCAGTGAAGCGCTTGGCGGGAGTGCCATCTACGAGCAGTACTTC
.	TRBV5-1	TRBD2	TRBJ2-3	CASSLSGAGETDTQYF	TGCGCCAGCAGCTTGTCTGGGGCGGGAGAGACAGATACGCAGTATTTT
.	TRBV15	TRBD1	TRBJ1-5	CATSRDPPTGARQPQHF	TGTGCCACCAGCAGAGATCCTCCTACAGGGGCACGACAGCCCCAGCATTTT
.	TRBV7-9	TRBD1	TRBJ1-6	CASSLVGGTGDSPLHF	TGTGCCAGCAGCTTAGTCGGTGGGACAGGGGATTCACCCCTCCACTTT
.	TRBV27	TRBD2	TRBJ2-5	CASSFLAGGQETQYF	TGTGCCAGCAGTTTCTTAGCGGGAGGACAAGAGACCCAGTACTTC
.	TRBV4-1	.	TRBJ1-3	CASSPDRVSGNTIYF	TGCGCCAGCAGCCCAGACCGGGTCTCTGGAAACACCATATATTTT
.	TRBV19	.	TRBJ2-2	CASTPFQDAGELFF	TGTGCCAGTACCCCATTCCAGGATGCCGGGGAGCTGTTTTTT
.	TRBV27	TRBD1	TRBJ1-2	CASSSGGQGSYGYTF	TGTGCCAGCAGTTCCGGGGGACAGGGGTCCTATGGCTACACCTTC
.	TRBV7-9	TRBD1	TRBJ2-1	CASSGRTGGLSRPEQFF	TGTGCCAGCAGCGGAAGGACAGGGGGCCTTTCCCGCCCTGAGCAGTTCTTC
.	TRBV5-4	.	TRBJ1-5	CASTAWGVDQPQHF	TGTGCCAGCACCGCTTGGGGGGTAGATCAGCCCCAGCATTTT
.	TRBV7-8	TRBD2	TRBJ2-7	CASSLGQRRPSGRAYEQYF	TGTGCCAGCAGCTTAGGTCAAAGAAGACCTAGCGGGAGAGCCTACGAGCAGTACTTC
.	TRBV28	TRBD2	TRBJ2-3	CASRRGLKRTDTQYF	TGTGCCAGCAGGAGGGGACTAAAACGCACAGATACGCAGTATTTT
.	TRBV27	.	TRBJ1-1	CASSYPGSTEAFF	TGTGCCAGCAGTTATCCAGGGTCGACTGAAGCTTTCTTT
.	TRBV13	TRBD1	TRBJ1-1	CASSLGTGGLGAFF	TGTGCCAGCAGCTTGGGGACAGGGGGATTGGGAGCTTTCTTT
once	TRBV13	TRBD1	TRBJ2-3	CASSPEGQGLTDTQYF	TGTGCCAGCAGCCCCGAGGGACAGGGGCTTACAGATACGCAGTATTTT
.	TRBV28	TRBD1	TRBJ2-5	CASSRPGTGRETQYF	TGTGCCAGCAGTCGACCTGGGACAGGGAGAGAGACCCAGTACTTC
.	TRBV12-5	TRBD1	TRBJ2-7	CASGSRDRGNHEQYF	TGTGCTAGTGGTTCCAGGGACAGGGGAAATCACGAGCAGTACTTC
few	TRBV14	.	TRBJ1-2	CASSQARGIDGYTF	TGTGCCAGCAGCCAAGCCCGCGGAATCGATGGCTACACCTTC